This note documents a single T cell receptor (beta chain) sequence. The antigen remains undetermined. The record originates from a study of T cells in narcolepsy. Looking at the study overall: Donors had narcolepsy type 1 or type 2, or were healthy controls.

Germline loops: CDR1 SGDLS, CDR2 YYNGEE. This CDR3 is built from 15 residues. V trimming: 4 bases; J trimming: 6 bases; junction bases outside the gene matches: 9. Study-wide results and limits: Blood of same and different patients, but not healthy controls, reportedly held recurring autoreactive clonotypes. Autoreactive HCRT-specific and TRIB2-specific clonotypes were marked in same-patient CSF-versus-blood CD4+ comparisons.

TCRdb's copy holds only in-frame clones and misses some; the assay was immunoSEQ multiplex PCR. The repertoire holds 10,000 or so clones, with approximately 70% as singletons. This TCR was recovered from a human donor with narcolepsy. The sequenced sample consisted of CD45RA- memory CD8+ T cells from PBMCs. The chain carries TRBV9 and TRBJ1-4; 7 nucleotides line up with TRBD1. CDR3 nucleotides: TGTGCCAGCAGCCCTCGACAGGGAAGTGATGAAAAACTGTTTTTT. Protein: CASSPRQGSDEKLFF.